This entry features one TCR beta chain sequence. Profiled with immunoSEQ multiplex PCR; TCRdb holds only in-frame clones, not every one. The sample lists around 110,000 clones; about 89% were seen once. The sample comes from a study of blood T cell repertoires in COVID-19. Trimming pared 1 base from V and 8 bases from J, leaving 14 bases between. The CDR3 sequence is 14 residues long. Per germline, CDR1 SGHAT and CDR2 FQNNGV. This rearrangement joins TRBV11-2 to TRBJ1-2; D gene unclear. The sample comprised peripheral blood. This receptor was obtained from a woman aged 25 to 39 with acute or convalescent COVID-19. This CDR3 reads CASSLGPGMGGYTF. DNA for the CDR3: TGTGCCAGCAGCTTAGGGCCCGGGATGGGGGGCTACACCTTC.